Shown below are 2 T cell receptor beta chains from a single sample sequenced in a study of T cells after somatic rescue of genetic block. Profiling relied on immunoSEQ multiplex PCR, and the TCRdb table lists in-frame clones only, not all of them. The sample has 110,000 or so clones; under 95% are singletons. The sequenced sample consisted of peripheral blood mononuclear cells (PBMCs). The source is a woman aged 18-29 years.

This chain uses TRBV5-1 with TRBJ1-2; 7 bases align to TRBD1. V shed 3 bases, J shed 6 bases, and the junction held 5 bases outside the gene matches. The germline V gene has CDR1 SGHRS and CDR2 YFSETQ. CDR3 size: 13 residues. The chain's CDR3 is CASSSDRDHGYTF. DNA of the CDR3: TGCGCCAGCAGCTCTGACAGGGACCATGGCTACACCTTC.

This chain joins TRBV4-2 and TRBJ2-7; weak D call: TRBD2 (6 bases). Trimming pared 1 base from V and 0 bases from J, leaving 19 bases between. CDR1 LGHNA and CDR2 YNFKEQ come from the germline V gene. This CDR3 has 18 amino acids. Here the CDR3 reads CASSQGPIGTGASYEQYF. In DNA, the CDR3 is TGTGCCAGCAGCCAAGGGCCTATAGGGACTGGGGCCTCCTACGAGCAGTACTTC.